Shown below are 6 T cell receptor beta chains from a single sample sequenced in a study of T cells in Graves' hyperthyroidism and ophthalmopathy. RNA transcripts yielded amplified TCR beta CDR3 regions. The HTBI primer set was used in a first-round RT-PCR of the TCR CDR3. TCRdb called the multiplex PCR reads again in MiXCR, with one record for every CDR3 protein. The sample lists about 610,000 distinct CDR3 sequences; 14% to 15% were seen once. The sample comprised blood. These receptors were obtained from a woman aged 35 to 49 with Graves' ophthalmopathy.

This clonotype was recorded at least ten times. The chain couples TRBV6-5 to TRBJ1-1, with D unresolved. CDR1 is MNHEY and CDR2 is SVGAGI in the germline V gene. Trimming removed 1 base from V and 4 bases from J, with 13 bases in between. This CDR3 spans 15 amino acids. The CDR3 nucleotides are TGTGCCAGCAGTTACTTTTCCCGGTACGGCACTGAAGCTTTCTTT. Translated, it gives CASSYFSRYGTEAFF.

This clonotype was detected many times. CDR3 coding DNA: TGTGCCAGCCGAGGACAGGGCGAAGAGACCCAGTACTTC. Encoded protein: CASRGQGEETQYF. The chain joins TRBV28 to TRBJ2-5; 8 bases map to TRBD1. J lost 3 bases, V lost 8 bases, and 5 bases had no gene match. This CDR3 has 13 residues. Germline V gives CDR1 MDHEN, CDR2 SYDVKM.

As concerns this clonotype: Germline and junction disagree at one end, which may indicate a read error. The rearrangement joins TRBV20-1 to TRBJ2-5, with TRBD1 as a possible D gene (6 bases). CDR3 length equals 14 residues. Germline CDR1 reads DFQATT; CDR2 reads SNEGSKA (reference sequence). In DNA form, the CDR3 reads TGCAGTGCTGGAGATGGACAGAACCAAGAGACCCAGTACTTC. Amino acid sequence: CSAGDGQNQETQYF.

Many counts were recorded for this clonotype. In nucleotides, the CDR3 is TGTGCCAGCAGTTTTTGGGGTAGCGGGAGGGCCGGGGTTGACTCAGAGACCCAGTACTTC. It yields the protein CASSFWGSGRAGVDSETQYF. The chain has TRBV12-3 or TRBV12-4 and TRBJ2-5, with 11 bases that match TRBD2. Trimming removed 3 bases from V and 4 bases from J; junction bases left unmatched: 19. The length of the CDR3 is 20 residues.

This clonotype was seen more than once but under ten times. Since a much larger clone is just one base distant, this may be a read error. The rearrangement uses TRBV29-1 and TRBJ1-2; no definite D call. Germline V CDR1 and CDR2: SQVTM, ANQGSEA. This CDR3 contains 9 residues. V was clipped by 3 bases and J by 6 bases, with 2 bases between them. In nucleotides, the CDR3 is TGCAGCGTTGAGAATGGCTACACCTTC. Its translation: CSVENGYTF.

The chain couples TRBV30 to TRBJ1-2; D not resolved. The CDR3 is 12 amino acids. CDR1 GTSNPN and CDR2 SVGIG come from the germline V gene (reference sequence). Trimming left V 4 bases short and J 6 bases short, with 12 bases between. The CDR3 is CAWIGQEHGYTF. The CDR3 DNA sequence: TGTGCCTGGATTGGTCAGGAACATGGCTACACCTTC. Full variable domain (outside the CDR3, taken from reference TRBV30 and TRBJ1-2): SQTIHQWPATLVQPVGSPLSLECTVEGTSNPNLYWYRQAAGRGLQLLFYSVGIGQISSEVPQNLSASRPQDRQFILSSKKLLLSDSGFYLCAWIGQEHGYTFGSGTRLTVV.